This is a list of T cell receptor beta chains from one sample in a study of long-term antiretroviral therapy in people with HIV. Using immunoSEQ multiplex PCR, the repertoire was profiled, and TCRdb retains in-frame clones only, with some absent. The sample carries tens of thousands of clones, 75% to 85% recorded once. This specimen consisted of unsorted PBMCs, obtained 3 years after starting antiretroviral therapy. Receptors originate from a man aged 50 to 60 with HIV. The CDR3 runs from the conserved cysteine through the conserved F or W. A D gene is named only where the DNA matches it firmly. Only some rows state a clone size, as once, few, many or a class for expanded clones.

D gene	J gene	clone size	V gene	CDR3 DNA	CDR3 protein
TRBD1	TRBJ2-7	.	TRBV28	TGTGCCAGCAGGGGGACAGCGATCTCCTACGAGCAGTACTTC	CASRGTAISYEQYF
.	TRBJ2-6	.	TRBV5-1	TGCGCCAGCAGAGGGCACTCTGGGGCCAACGTCCTGACTTTC	CASRGHSGANVLTF
.	TRBJ1-2	once	TRBV4-1	TGCGCCAGCAGCCAAGATCCGGGGGCTTATGGCTACACCTTC	CASSQDPGAYGYTF
TRBD1	TRBJ1-1	.	TRBV7-9	TGTGCCAGCAGCCCCCGGACAGGGGGCACTGAAGCTTTCTTT	CASSPRTGGTEAFF
TRBD1	TRBJ2-1	.	TRBV9	TGTGCCAGCAGCGCCCCCGTCCGGGACAGGGGAATTGGTGAGCAGTTCTTC	CASSAPVRDRGIGEQFF
.	TRBJ2-1	.	TRBV19	TGTGCCAGTAGTATGAACATAAATGAGCAGTTCTTC	CASSMNINEQFF
.	TRBJ2-3	.	TRBV11-3	TGTGCCAGCAGCTCCCGACGGGGACTCACAGATACGCAGTATTTT	CASSSRRGLTDTQYF
.	TRBJ1-2	once	TRBV5-6	TGTGCCAGCAGCTTGGCCCGACAGTTGGGCAGAAATTATGGCTACACCTTC	CASSLARQLGRNYGYTF
TRBD2	TRBJ2-3	.	TRBV5-4	TGTGCCAGCAGCTTCGGGGGAGCGGGAACAGATACGCAGTATTTT	CASSFGGAGTDTQYF
TRBD1	TRBJ2-7	.	TRBV14	TGTGCCAGCAGCCAAGATCGTCCGGGACAGGGGATGTACGAGCAGTACTTC	CASSQDRPGQGMYEQYF
TRBD1	TRBJ1-4	.	TRBV11-2	TGTGCCAGCAGCCCAGGACAGGGCGGGTCATGGAGAACTAATGAAAAACTGTTTTTT	CASSPGQGGSWRTNEKLFF
TRBD1	TRBJ1-5	.	TRBV28	TGTGCCAGCAGTTTATTGGGGCAGGGGGCTGGGCAGCCCCAGCATTTT	CASSLLGQGAGQPQHF
TRBD1	TRBJ1-3	.	TRBV7-3	TGTGCCAGCAGCTCTCCAGGACAGGGAGTATATGGAAACACCATATATTTT	CASSSPGQGVYGNTIYF
TRBD1	TRBJ1-4	.	TRBV5-1	TGCGCCAGCAGAGAAGGGACAGCAACTAATGAAAAACTGTTTTTT	CASREGTATNEKLFF
.	TRBJ2-2	.	TRBV13	TGTGCCAGCAGCTTAGGGGCACCCCCTGAGAACACCGGGGAGCTGTTTTTT	CASSLGAPPENTGELFF
TRBD1	TRBJ2-3	.	TRBV11-3	TGTGCCAGCAGCCCGGGGACAGCTAGCACAGATACGCAGTATTTT	CASSPGTASTDTQYF
TRBD1	TRBJ1-1	.	TRBV4-1	TGCGCCAGCAGCGCTAGACAGGGGGATATGAACACTGAAGCTTTCTTT	CASSARQGDMNTEAFF
.	TRBJ2-3	.	TRBV7-2	TGTGCCAGCAGCTTCGCGGGGTTCACAGATACGCAGTATTTT	CASSFAGFTDTQYF
TRBD1	TRBJ1-2	.	TRBV19	TGTGCCAGTAGTACCCTGACAGGGTTAAACTATGGCTACACCTTC	CASSTLTGLNYGYTF
TRBD1	TRBJ1-1	.	TRBV4-1	TGCGCCAGCAGCCACCCGGGACAGGGGATTTCTGAAGCTTTCTTT	CASSHPGQGISEAFF
.	TRBJ1-1	.	TRBV5-4	TGTGCCAGCAGCTTGGCGGGGGGGGTGACTGAAGCTTTCTTT	CASSLAGGVTEAFF
TRBD1	TRBJ2-7	.	TRBV5-1	TGCGCCAGCAGCCCCGAGGGACAGGGGCTTCCCTACGAGCAGTACTTC	CASSPEGQGLPYEQYF
TRBD1	TRBJ2-7	.	TRBV5-1	TGCGCCAGCAGCTTGGGACAGGGGGTTACCTACGAGCAGTACTTC	CASSLGQGVTYEQYF
.	TRBJ1-2	.	TRBV7-6	TGTGCCAGCAGCTTATCGGCAGACTATGGCTACACCTTC	CASSLSADYGYTF
.	TRBJ1-2	.	TRBV6-5	TGTGCCAGCAGTTACCGAGTAGACTCCACCTATGGCTACACCTTC	CASSYRVDSTYGYTF
.	TRBJ2-5	.	TRBV6-6	TGTGCCAGCAGTTACCGGCAGCTGGAGACCCAGTACTTC	CASSYRQLETQYF
TRBD1	TRBJ1-3	few	TRBV2	TGTGCCAGCAGCGAGGCGGCAGGGGGCTTTGGAAACACCATATATTTT	CASSEAAGGFGNTIYF
.	TRBJ1-6	.	TRBV30	TGTGCCTGGAGTGTGGATAGCTCCTATAATTCACCCCTCCACTTT	CAWSVDSSYNSPLHF
TRBD1	TRBJ1-4	few	TRBV9	TGTGCCAGCAGCACTAGAGGACAGGGGTCTAATGAAAAACTGTTTTTT	CASSTRGQGSNEKLFF